These T cell receptor beta chains were read from a single sample in a study of CD8 T cells in ankylosing spondylitis. From the 5' RACE reads, TCRdb called clonotypes with MiXCR, one entry per CDR3 protein. The sample lists just over 300,000 distinct CDR3 sequences, around 21% occurring once. The sample consisted of blood, either unsorted or a sorted T cell fraction (not recorded which). The receptors come from a female donor with ankylosing spondylitis or in good health (not recorded which). Each CDR3 is given with its conserved first and last residue. D genes are given only for firm matches. Not all rows give a size; the values are once, few, many and, for expanded clones, a class.

len,v_gene,abundance,d_gene,j_gene,CDR3aa,CDR3nt
13,TRBV7-6,few,.,TRBJ2-1,CASSAWGDNEQFF,TGTGCCAGCAGCGCGTGGGGGGACAATGAGCAGTTCTTC
15,TRBV3-1,.,.,TRBJ2-5,CASSDRRGWRETQYF,TGTGCCAGCAGTGACAGGAGGGGATGGCGGGAGACCCAGTACTTC
11,TRBV20-1,.,.,TRBJ2-4,CSARTGNIQYF,TGCAGTGCTAGAACCGGGAACATTCAGTACTTC
16,TRBV7-9,.,.,TRBJ2-7,CASSLEVWGASYEQYF,TGTGCCAGCAGCTTAGAGGTATGGGGGGCCTCCTACGAGCAGTACTTC
14,TRBV11-2,.,.,TRBJ2-1,CASSLVVRIGEQFF,TGTGCCAGCAGCTTAGTGGTCAGGATCGGTGAGCAGTTCTTC
12,TRBV7-2,.,.,TRBJ2-1,CATAGSYNEQFF,TGTGCCACCGCGGGATCTTACAATGAGCAGTTCTTC
20,TRBV5-4,many,.,TRBJ2-2,CASIWASRDPKGPNTGELFF,TGTGCCAGCATCTGGGCTTCCCGGGATCCCAAAGGTCCTAACACCGGGGAGCTGTTTTTT
17,TRBV6-2/TRBV6-3,few,.,TRBJ1-2,CASSYASPGPPRYGYTF,TGTGCCAGCAGTTATGCCTCACCCGGGCCTCCGAGATATGGCTACACCTTC
15,TRBV6-2/TRBV6-3,.,.,TRBJ1-5,CASSRTQAGNQPQHF,TGTGCCAGCAGTCGAACCCAGGCAGGCAATCAGCCCCAGCATTTT
12,TRBV11-2,.,.,TRBJ2-5,CASSLEWQTQYF,TGTGCCAGCAGCTTAGAGTGGCAGACCCAGTACTTC
13,TRBV20-1,few,.,TRBJ2-7,CSAPPTTSYEQYF,TGCAGTGCCCCCCCCACTACATCCTACGAGCAGTACTTC
14,TRBV20-1,few,TRBD2,TRBJ2-7,CSAHSGSANYEQYF,TGCAGTGCTCATAGCGGGAGCGCCAACTACGAGCAGTACTTC
16,TRBV12-3/TRBV12-4,.,TRBD2,TRBJ2-1,CASRGLAGGPFNEQFF,TGTGCCAGCAGAGGACTAGCGGGAGGGCCATTTAATGAGCAGTTCTTC
15,TRBV20-1,few,.,TRBJ2-2,CSASKAGSNTGELFF,TGCAGTGCTAGTAAGGCAGGATCGAACACCGGGGAGCTGTTTTTT
13,TRBV5-4,.,.,TRBJ1-1,CASSLMGEAWSFF,TGTGCCAGCAGCTTGATGGGAGAGGCATGGTCTTTCTTT
16,TRBV12-3/TRBV12-4,many,.,TRBJ2-4,CASGRGGGPWGDIQYF,TGTGCCAGCGGAAGGGGAGGGGGCCCTTGGGGAGACATTCAGTACTTC
13,TRBV6-1,.,.,TRBJ2-2,CASRGSRAGELFF,TGTGCCAGCAGGGGATCGAGAGCCGGGGAGCTGTTTTTT
13,TRBV4-3,.,TRBD2,TRBJ2-3,CASSQGTGLALYF,TGCGCCAGCAGCCAGGGAACGGGACTAGCTTTGTATTTT
19,TRBV11-3,.,TRBD1,TRBJ1-1,CASSLGPGTGRLMNTEAFF,TGTGCCAGCAGCTTAGGCCCCGGGACAGGCCGACTCATGAACACTGAAGCTTTCTTT
15,TRBV5-1,.,.,TRBJ2-6,CASTRGDSGANVLTF,TGCGCCAGCACCCGCGGGGACTCTGGGGCCAACGTCCTGACTTTC
13,TRBV12-5,.,.,TRBJ2-5,CASGIIGGETQYF,TGTGCTAGTGGTATCATAGGCGGCGAGACCCAGTACTTC
13,TRBV29-1,.,.,TRBJ1-1,CSVEEGPNTEAFF,TGCAGCGTTGAGGAGGGTCCGAACACTGAAGCTTTCTTT
13,TRBV20-1,few,TRBD1,TRBJ1-1,CSVPDRANTEAFF,TGCAGTGTTCCGGACAGGGCGAACACTGAAGCTTTCTTT
14,TRBV2,few,.,TRBJ2-1,CASSNRGRGDEQFF,TGTGCCAGCAGCAACAGGGGGCGGGGGGATGAGCAGTTCTTC
14,TRBV5-1,few,TRBD1,TRBJ2-7,CASSFIQGAYEQYF,TGCGCCAGCAGCTTCATACAGGGGGCCTACGAGCAGTACTTC
13,TRBV12-3/TRBV12-4,few,.,TRBJ2-7,CASARGGSYEQYF,TGTGCCAGCGCAAGAGGGGGGTCCTACGAGCAGTACTTC
14,TRBV29-1,few,.,TRBJ1-3,CSVESRTDGNTIYF,TGCAGCGTTGAATCTCGGACAGATGGAAACACCATATATTTT
14,TRBV6-1,many,.,TRBJ1-2,CASRRVGAVYGYTF,TGTGCCAGCCGAAGAGTAGGGGCTGTCTATGGCTACACCTTC
16,TRBV7-9,.,.,TRBJ1-3,CASSLKAGRSGNTIYF,TGTGCCAGCAGCTTAAAGGCGGGACGCTCTGGAAACACCATATATTTT